This T cell receptor (beta chain) originates from a study of OX40 agonist ivuxolimab in advanced cancers. Study overall: The dose-escalation cohort had hepatocellular carcinoma, melanoma, renal cell or head and neck cancer. Regarding the study as a whole: A proportion of nonresponders additionally exhibited low normalized T-cell clonal expansion.

Assay used: immunoSEQ multiplex PCR; TCRdb lists only in-frame clones, some missing. The profile shows roughly 92,000 clones, 90% of them singletons. For this clone: Antigen: not known.

Autoimmune disease history or systemic immunosuppression barred patients. The CDR3 contains 14 residues. After removal of 7 bases from V and 4 bases from J, the junction contained 7 bases not matched to a gene. Per germline, CDR1 MDHEN and CDR2 SYDVKM. The specimen comprised CD4+ or CD8+ T cells sorted from blood, sampled in a trial of the OX40 agonist ivuxolimab. This sequence originates from an adult with an advanced solid tumor such as melanoma, head and neck, liver or kidney cancer. The chain couples TRBV28 to TRBJ2-5; 9 bases match TRBD1. The CDR3 region has the DNA TGTGCCAGCATCAATCCGGGACAGGGAGAGACCCAGTACTTC. Translating gives CASINPGQGETQYF.